Here is one TCR beta chain with its context. The record originates from a study of control samples from healthy donors and cancer patients. Libraries were prepared by immunoSEQ multiplex PCR; TCRdb keeps only in-frame clonotypes and omits some of them. This sample has approximately 100,000 clones; almost 85% occur once, and the top ten carry approximately 2%. This TCR was recovered from a man aged 55 to 70 in good health. Material for sequencing was blood.

Here the CDR3 reads CASRTGEETQYF. The CDR3 bases are TGTGCCTCGAGAACAGGGGAAGAGACCCAGTACTTC. This chain links TRBV19 with TRBJ2-5, with TRBD1 identical over 7 bases. V was clipped by 11 bases and J by 3 bases; unmatched bases: 6. Germline V gene data show CDR1 as LNHDA and CDR2 as SQIVND (reference sequence). The CDR3 has 12 amino acids.